This TCR beta chain was documented in a study of cytomegalovirus exposure and HLA in healthy donors. General study results and limits: Under in vitro conditions, a few CMV-associated chains were confirmed as specific for CMV antigens. A further, later analysis showed that HLA-associated TCR beta chains (compared with equally common others) were more clonally expanded.

Germline CDR1 reads SGHRS; CDR2 reads YFSETQ. The CDR3 is made up of 17 amino acids. Germline trimming cut 4 bases from V and 2 bases from J; bases unmatched to any gene: 12. The PCR made use of 60 Vbeta and 13 Jbeta primers. Here immunoSEQ multiplex PCR was the method, and the copy in TCRdb shows in-frame clones only, minus some. The sample has roughly 140,000 clones; around 66% are singletons. This clone was counted between two and nine times. Its specificity is not known. The TCR was taken from a woman in her twenties or thirties in good health and CMV-seropositive. The genes are TRBV5-1 and TRBJ1-3; 7 nucleotides match TRBD1. What was sequenced was PBMCs. Written as DNA, the CDR3 is TGCGCCAGCAGCCCCCACCCGGGACAGAACCCTGGAAACACCATATATTTT. Residues: CASSPHPGQNPGNTIYF.